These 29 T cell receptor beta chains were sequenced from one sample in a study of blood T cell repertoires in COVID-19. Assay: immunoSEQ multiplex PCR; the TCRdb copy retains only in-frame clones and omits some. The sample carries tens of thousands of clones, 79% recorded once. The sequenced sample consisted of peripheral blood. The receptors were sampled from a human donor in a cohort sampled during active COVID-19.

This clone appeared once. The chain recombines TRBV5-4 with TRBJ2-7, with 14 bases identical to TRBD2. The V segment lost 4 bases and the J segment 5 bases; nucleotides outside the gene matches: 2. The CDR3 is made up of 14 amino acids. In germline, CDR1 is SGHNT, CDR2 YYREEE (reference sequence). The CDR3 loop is CASSLGLAGDEQYF. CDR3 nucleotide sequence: TGTGCCAGCAGCCTGGGACTAGCGGGAGACGAGCAGTACTTC.

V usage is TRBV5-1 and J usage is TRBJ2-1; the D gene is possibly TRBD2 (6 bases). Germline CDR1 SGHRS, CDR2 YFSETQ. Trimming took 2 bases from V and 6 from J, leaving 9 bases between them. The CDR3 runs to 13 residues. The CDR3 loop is CASSFPAGNEQFF. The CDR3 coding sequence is TGCGCCAGCAGCTTTCCAGCGGGCAATGAGCAGTTCTTC. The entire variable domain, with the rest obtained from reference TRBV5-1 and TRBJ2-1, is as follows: KAGVTQTPRYLIKTRGQQVTLSCSPISGHRSVSWYQQTPGQGLQFLFEYFSETQRNKGNFPGRFSGRQFSNSRSEMNVSTLELGDSALYLCASSFPAGNEQFFGPGTRLTVL.

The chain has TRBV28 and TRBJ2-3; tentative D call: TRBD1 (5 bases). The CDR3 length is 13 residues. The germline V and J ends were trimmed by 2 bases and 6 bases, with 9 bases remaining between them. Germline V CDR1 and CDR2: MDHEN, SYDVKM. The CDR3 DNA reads TGTGCCAGCAGTTTAGGACAATTGGATACGCAGTATTTT. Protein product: CASSLGQLDTQYF.

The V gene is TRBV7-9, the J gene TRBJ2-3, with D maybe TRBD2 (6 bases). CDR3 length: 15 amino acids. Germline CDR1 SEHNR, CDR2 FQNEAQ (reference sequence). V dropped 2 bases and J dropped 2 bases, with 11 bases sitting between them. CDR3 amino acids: CASSLIRESTDTQYF. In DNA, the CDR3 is TGTGCCAGCAGCTTAATCCGGGAGTCCACAGATACGCAGTATTTT.

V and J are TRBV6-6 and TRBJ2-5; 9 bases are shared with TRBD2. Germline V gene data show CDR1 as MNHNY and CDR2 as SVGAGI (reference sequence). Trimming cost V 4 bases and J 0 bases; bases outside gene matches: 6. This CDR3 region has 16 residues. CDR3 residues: CASSWRTSAYQETQYF. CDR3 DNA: TGTGCCAGCAGTTGGAGGACTAGCGCTTACCAAGAGACCCAGTACTTC.

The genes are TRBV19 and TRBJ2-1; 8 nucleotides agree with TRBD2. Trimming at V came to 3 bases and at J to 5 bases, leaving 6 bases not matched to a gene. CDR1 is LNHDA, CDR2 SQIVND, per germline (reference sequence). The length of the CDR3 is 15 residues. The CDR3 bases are TGTGCCAGTAGTATGATGGCGGGAGGCCACAATGAGCAGTTCTTC. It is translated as CASSMMAGGHNEQFF.

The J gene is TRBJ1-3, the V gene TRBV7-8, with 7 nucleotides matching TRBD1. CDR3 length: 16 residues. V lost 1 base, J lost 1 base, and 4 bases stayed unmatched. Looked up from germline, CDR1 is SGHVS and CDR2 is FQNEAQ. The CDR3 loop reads CASSLGQGVSGNTIYF. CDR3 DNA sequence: TGTGCCAGCAGCTTAGGGCAGGGGGTTTCTGGAAACACCATATATTTT.

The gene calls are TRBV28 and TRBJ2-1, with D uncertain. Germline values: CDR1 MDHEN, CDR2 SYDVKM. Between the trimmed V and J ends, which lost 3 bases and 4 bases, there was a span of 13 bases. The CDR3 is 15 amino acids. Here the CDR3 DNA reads TGTGCCAGCAGTTTTTTAAAAAAGCGATACAATGAGCAGTTCTTC. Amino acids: CASSFLKKRYNEQFF.

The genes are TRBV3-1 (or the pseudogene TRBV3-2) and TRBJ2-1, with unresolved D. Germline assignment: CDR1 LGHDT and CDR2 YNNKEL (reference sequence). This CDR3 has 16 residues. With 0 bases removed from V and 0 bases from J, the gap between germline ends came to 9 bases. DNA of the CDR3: TGTGCCAGCAGCCAAGACCTTGTCAGCTCCTACAATGAGCAGTTCTTC. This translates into CASSQDLVSSYNEQFF.

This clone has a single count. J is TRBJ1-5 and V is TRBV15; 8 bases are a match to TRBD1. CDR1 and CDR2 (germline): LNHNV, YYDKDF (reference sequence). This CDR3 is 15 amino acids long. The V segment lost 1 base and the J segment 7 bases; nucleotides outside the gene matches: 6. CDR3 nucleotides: TGTGCCACCAGCAGAGTCACAGGGGGAGGCCAGCCCCAGCATTTT. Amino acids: CATSRVTGGGQPQHF.

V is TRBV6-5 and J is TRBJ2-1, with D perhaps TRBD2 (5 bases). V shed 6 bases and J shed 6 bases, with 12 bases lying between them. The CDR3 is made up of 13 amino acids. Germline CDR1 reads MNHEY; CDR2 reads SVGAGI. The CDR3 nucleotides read TGTGCCAGCAGCCGCCCCGAGGGCAATGAGCAGTTCTTC. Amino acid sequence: CASSRPEGNEQFF.

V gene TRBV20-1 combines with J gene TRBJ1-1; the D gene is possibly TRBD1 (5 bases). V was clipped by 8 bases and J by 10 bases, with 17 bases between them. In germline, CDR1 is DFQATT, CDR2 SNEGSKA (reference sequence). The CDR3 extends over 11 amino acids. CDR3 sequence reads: CSQALIQGAFF. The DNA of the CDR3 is TGCAGTCAGGCCCTGATTCAGGGAGCTTTCTTT.

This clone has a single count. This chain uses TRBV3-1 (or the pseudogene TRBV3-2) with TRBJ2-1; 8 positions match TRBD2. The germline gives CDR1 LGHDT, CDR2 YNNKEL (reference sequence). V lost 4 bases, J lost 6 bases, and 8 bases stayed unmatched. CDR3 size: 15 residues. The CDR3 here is CASSREAGVGNEQFF. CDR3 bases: TGTGCCAGCAGCCGGGAAGCGGGAGTCGGCAATGAGCAGTTCTTC.

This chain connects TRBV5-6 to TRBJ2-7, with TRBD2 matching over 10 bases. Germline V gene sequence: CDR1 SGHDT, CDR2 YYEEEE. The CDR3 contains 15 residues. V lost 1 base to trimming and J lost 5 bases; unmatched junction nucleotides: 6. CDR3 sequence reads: CASSLITSGNHEQYF. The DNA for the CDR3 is TGTGCCAGCAGCTTGATCACTAGCGGGAACCACGAGCAGTACTTC.

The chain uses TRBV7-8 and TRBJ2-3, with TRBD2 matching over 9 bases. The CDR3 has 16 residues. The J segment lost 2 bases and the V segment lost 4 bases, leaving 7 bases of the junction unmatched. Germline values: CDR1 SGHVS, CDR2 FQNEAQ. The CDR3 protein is CASSYLWTSVTDTQYF. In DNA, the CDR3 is TGTGCCAGCAGCTACTTGTGGACTAGCGTCACAGATACGCAGTATTTT.

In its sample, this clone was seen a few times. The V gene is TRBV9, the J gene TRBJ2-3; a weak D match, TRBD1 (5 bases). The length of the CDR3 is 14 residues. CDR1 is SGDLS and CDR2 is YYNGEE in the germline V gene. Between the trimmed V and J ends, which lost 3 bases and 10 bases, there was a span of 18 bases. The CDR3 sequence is CASSARTPRASQYF. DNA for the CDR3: TGTGCCAGCAGCGCCCGGACACCCAGGGCGTCGCAGTATTTT.

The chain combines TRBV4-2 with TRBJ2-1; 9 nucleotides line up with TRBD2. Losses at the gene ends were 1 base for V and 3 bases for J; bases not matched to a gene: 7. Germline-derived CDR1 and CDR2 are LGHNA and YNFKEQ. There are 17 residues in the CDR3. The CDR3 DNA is TGTGCCAGCAGCCAAGGGACAGCGGGAGGCTACTACAATGAGCAGTTCTTC. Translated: CASSQGTAGGYYNEQFF.

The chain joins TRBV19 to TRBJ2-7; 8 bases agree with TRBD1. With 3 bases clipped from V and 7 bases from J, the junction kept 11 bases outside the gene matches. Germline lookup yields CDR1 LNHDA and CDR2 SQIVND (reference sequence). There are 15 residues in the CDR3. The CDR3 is CASSIAGQVGYEQYF. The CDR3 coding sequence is TGTGCCAGTAGTATCGCGGGACAGGTGGGTTATGAGCAGTACTTC.

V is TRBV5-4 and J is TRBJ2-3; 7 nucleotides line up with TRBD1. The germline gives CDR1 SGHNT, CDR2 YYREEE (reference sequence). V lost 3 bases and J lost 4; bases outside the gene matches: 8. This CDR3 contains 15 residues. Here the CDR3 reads CASSSRDSVSDTQYF. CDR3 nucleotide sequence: TGTGCCAGCAGCTCCCGGGACAGTGTGTCAGATACGCAGTATTTT. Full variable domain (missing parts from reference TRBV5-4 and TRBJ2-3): ETGVTQSPTHLIKTRGQQVTLRCSSQSGHNTVSWYQQALGQGPQFIFQYYREEENGRGNFPPRFSGLQFPNYSSELNVNALELDDSALYLCASSSRDSVSDTQYFGPGTRLTVL.

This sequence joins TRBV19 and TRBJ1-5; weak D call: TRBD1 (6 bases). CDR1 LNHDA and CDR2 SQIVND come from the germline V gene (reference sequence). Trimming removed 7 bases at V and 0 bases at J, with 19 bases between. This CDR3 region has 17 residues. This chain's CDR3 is CASIPTLQGYSNQPQHF. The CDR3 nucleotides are TGTGCCAGTATCCCGACCTTACAGGGCTATAGCAATCAGCCCCAGCATTTT.

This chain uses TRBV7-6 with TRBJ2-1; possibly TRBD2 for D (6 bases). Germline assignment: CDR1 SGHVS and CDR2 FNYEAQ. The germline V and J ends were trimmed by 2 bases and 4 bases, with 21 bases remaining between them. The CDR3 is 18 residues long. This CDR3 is CASSLSREWGGGYNEQFF. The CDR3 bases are TGTGCCAGCAGCTTATCCCGGGAGTGGGGTGGGGGTTACAATGAGCAGTTCTTC.

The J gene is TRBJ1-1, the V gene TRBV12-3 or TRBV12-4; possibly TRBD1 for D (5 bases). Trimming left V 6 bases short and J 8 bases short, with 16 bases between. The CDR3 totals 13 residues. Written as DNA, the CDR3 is TGTGCCAGCAGCCGCGGCGGGGGACCCGAAGCTTTCTTT. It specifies CASSRGGGPEAFF.

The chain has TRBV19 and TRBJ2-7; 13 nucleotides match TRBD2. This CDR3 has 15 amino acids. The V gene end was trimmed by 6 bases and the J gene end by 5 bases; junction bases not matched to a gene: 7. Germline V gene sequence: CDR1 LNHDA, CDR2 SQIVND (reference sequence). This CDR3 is CASSLTSGRADEQYF. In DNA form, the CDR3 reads TGTGCCAGTAGCCTTACTAGCGGGAGGGCCGACGAGCAGTACTTC.

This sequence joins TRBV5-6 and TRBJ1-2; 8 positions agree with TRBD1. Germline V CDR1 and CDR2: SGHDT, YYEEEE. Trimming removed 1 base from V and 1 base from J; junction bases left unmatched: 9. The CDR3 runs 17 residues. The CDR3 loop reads CASSLRDRWDYNYGYTF. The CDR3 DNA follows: TGTGCCAGCAGCTTGCGGGACAGGTGGGACTATAACTATGGCTACACCTTC.

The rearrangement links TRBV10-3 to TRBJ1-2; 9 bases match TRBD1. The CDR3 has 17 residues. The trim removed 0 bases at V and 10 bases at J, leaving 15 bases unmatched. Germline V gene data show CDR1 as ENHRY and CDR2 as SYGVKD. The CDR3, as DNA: TGTGCCATCAGTGAGTCGTCCCTTGGTCGTAGGACAGGGGACTACACCTTC. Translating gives CAISESSLGRRTGDYTF.

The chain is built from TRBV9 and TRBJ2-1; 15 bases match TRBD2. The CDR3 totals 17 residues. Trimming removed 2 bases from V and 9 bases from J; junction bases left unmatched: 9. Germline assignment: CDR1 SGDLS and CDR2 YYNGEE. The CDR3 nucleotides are TGTGCCAGCAGCGTGGCCCCGGGACTAGCGGGAGGTAGTGAGCAGTTCTTC. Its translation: CASSVAPGLAGGSEQFF.

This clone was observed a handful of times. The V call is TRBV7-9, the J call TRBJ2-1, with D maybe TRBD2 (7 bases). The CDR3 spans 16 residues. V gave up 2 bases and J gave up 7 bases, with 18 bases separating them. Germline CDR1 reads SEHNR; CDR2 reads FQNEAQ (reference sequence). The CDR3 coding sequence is TGTGCCAGCAGCTTATCGGGCGGAGGGGGGGGGAATGAGCAGTTCTTC. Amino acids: CASSLSGGGGGNEQFF.

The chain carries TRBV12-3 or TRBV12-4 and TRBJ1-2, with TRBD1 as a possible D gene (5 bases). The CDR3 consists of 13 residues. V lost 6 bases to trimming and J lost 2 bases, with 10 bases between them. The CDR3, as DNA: TGTGCCAGCAGCCTGGACACAAACTATGGCTACACCTTC. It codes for CASSLDTNYGYTF.

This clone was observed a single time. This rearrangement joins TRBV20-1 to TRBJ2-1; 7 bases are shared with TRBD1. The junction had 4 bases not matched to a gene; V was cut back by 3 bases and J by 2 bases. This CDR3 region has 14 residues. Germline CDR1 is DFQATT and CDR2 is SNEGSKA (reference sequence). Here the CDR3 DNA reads TGCAGTGCTAGTAAAGGGGGCCCCTACAATGAGCAGTTCTTC. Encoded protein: CSASKGGPYNEQFF.